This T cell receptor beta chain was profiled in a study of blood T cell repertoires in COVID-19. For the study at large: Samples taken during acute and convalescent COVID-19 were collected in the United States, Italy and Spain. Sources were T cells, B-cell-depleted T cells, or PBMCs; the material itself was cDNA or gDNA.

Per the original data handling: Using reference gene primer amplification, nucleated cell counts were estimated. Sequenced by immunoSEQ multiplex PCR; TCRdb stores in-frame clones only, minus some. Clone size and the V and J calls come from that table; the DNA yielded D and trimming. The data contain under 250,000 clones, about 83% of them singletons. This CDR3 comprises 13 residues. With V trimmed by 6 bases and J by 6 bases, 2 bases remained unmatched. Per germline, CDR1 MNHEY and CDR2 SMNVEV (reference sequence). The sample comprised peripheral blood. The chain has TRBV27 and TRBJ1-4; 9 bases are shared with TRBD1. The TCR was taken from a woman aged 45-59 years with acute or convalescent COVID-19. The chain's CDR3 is CASSRTGDEKLFF. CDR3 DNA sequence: TGTGCCAGCAGCCGGACAGGGGATGAAAAACTGTTTTTT.